Sequencing of this TCR beta chain was carried out in a study of neurological immune-mediated disorders (dated by TCRdb to between 2018 and 2021). Some background on the complete study: Among the roughly 34 multiple sclerosis patients, relapsing-remitting MS was present in some 30 and secondary progressive MS was present in 3. Using UMI-based sequencing, the study compared peripheral blood TCR-beta repertoires from patients with HTLV-I-associated myelopathy (HAM/TSP), patients with multiple sclerosis, and healthy controls. The cohort was made up of some 70 subjects, consisting of some 15 HAM/TSP patients, around 35 multiple sclerosis patients and 20 or so healthy controls. The approximately 110 TCR-beta libraries covered PBMC samples along with longitudinal samples, technical triplicates, and paired sorted CD4+ and CD8+ T-cell subsets.

This clonotype was recorded at least ten times. The target of this receptor is not known. No much larger clone exists at a distance of one base, and base qualities are not known. The full study reports these points: In phylogenetic analysis, the repertoires of 18 of 34 MS patients grouped into a cluster of related CDR3 sequences, which suggests a possible signature at the repertoire level. Expanded clones from different subjects shared no identical CDR3 amino acid sequences, which suggests that TCR-beta repertoires were private in all groups. TCR clonal expansion was highest in HAM/TSP patients and lowest in MS patients, with MS patients falling below even healthy controls. No clinical or MRI features were associated with the MS cluster, and the authors said that larger cohorts are needed.

cDNA was synthesized by template-switch 5'RACE using a primer with a 10-nucleotide random unique molecular identifier that tagged each TCR transcript. Every sequencing run yielded over 170 million TCR-beta sequences covering 15-18 subjects. The RNeasy kit was used to extract total RNA. Using the KAPA Real-time Library Amplification kit, TCR-beta VDJ regions were amplified with primers for the TCR constant region and the 5'RACE anchor. A first PCR added sample indexes and Illumina adaptors, after which a second PCR increased the library yield. After purification with Ampure beads, the TCR product of roughly 650 bp was size-selected on a 2% E-gel SizeSelection system. Before pooling, library quality was assessed on a Bioanalyzer, concentration was determined with Qubit, and library quantification was performed with the Kapa Library Quantification kit. Paired-end 2 x 150 bp sequencing of the libraries was performed on an Illumina HiSeq 2500. To increase sequence diversity, about 25-31% phiX was spiked into each library pool. Under the source paper's analysis protocol: Quality-filtered reads were processed with the UMI-based MiGEC pipeline, which removed over 75% of raw TCR sequences during error correction. IMGT germline references were used for aligning VDJ genes, and each clonotype was defined as a unique CDR3 amino acid sequence together with its V-J genes. VDJtools evaluated clonal expansion, Shannon diversity and CDR3 relatedness (CalcPairwiseDistances, ClusterSamples); CLCbio workbench built phylogenetic trees. Using coefficient-of-variation modelling across technical triplicates, the study counted a clone as expanded if it had at least 8 unique UMIs. TCRdb trimmed public reads at Q25 via fastp, called clones via MiXCR and kept in-frame beta chains. Merged by CDR3 protein, the rows form single entries marked with the most common genes and DNA. TCRdb, not the original authors, processed these V and J calls. The sample contains about 66,000 distinct CDR3 sequences, roughly 4.8% of them found a single time. Of the sample, about 2.2% is held by the ten largest clones.

Unsorted PBMC libraries were generated from 2 million PBMCs stored in RNAlater at -80 °C until RNA extraction. Multiple sclerosis patients were enrolled in a US clinical protocol under which disease progression was evaluated by magnetic resonance imaging. Peripheral blood was subjected to Ficoll-Hypaque density gradient centrifugation to isolate PBMCs, which were then cryopreserved in liquid nitrogen. This clonotype was sampled from a woman between 65 and 79 years old with multiple sclerosis. The sample was PBMCs.

The nucleotide sequence reads TGTGCCAGCAGCTTAATCGCTAGCGGCAGAAACAATGAGCAGTTCTTC. Its amino acids are CASSLIASGRNNEQFF. This sequence uses TRBV7-2 and TRBJ2-1, and 7 bases in between align with TRBD2. According to the germline V gene, CDR1 reads SGHTA and CDR2 reads FQGNSA. V trim: 2 bases; J trim: 5 bases; unmatched bases: 9. The CDR3, from cysteine to phenylalanine, totals 16 residues. Only the CDR3 DNA stays, 48 bases, in frame from base 1.